The next 30 T cell receptor beta chains were all read from a single sample in a study of T cells after yellow fever vaccination. A single record per CDR3 protein comes from TCRdb applying MiXCR to the 5' RACE reads. This table has around 100,000 distinct CDR3 sequences, 8.4% appearing once. This specimen was CD8+ T cells sorted from PBMCs, taken 45 days after the yellow fever booster vaccination. All receptors come from a man younger than 40 who received the YFV17D yellow fever vaccine.

This clonotype was seen at least ten times. The V and J genes are TRBV6-5 and TRBJ1-5, with 9 bases lining up with TRBD1. Germline assignment: CDR1 MNHEY and CDR2 SVGAGI. V shed 7 bases, J shed 6 bases, and the junction held 10 bases outside the gene matches. CDR3 length equals 15 residues. CDR3 in DNA: TGTGCCAGCAAAACCGGGACAGGGCAGGTTCAGCCCCAGCATTTT. The encoded protein is CASKTGTGQVQPQHF.

In its sample, this clonotype was seen many times. The chain uses TRBV29-1 and TRBJ2-3; 10 bases line up with TRBD2. Germline V gene data show CDR1 as SQVTM and CDR2 as ANQGSEA. The CDR3 is 15 residues long. Trimming removed 3 bases from V and 7 bases from J; junction bases left unmatched: 10. The CDR3 coding sequence is TGCAGCGTTGACGAAACAGCGGGAGGGCCGAATACGCAGTATTTT. The encoded protein is CSVDETAGGPNTQYF.

In this sample, this clonotype turned up many times. The chain employs TRBV10-1 and TRBJ2-7; 9 bases map to TRBD1. Per the germline V gene, CDR1 is WNHNN and CDR2 is SYGVQD (reference sequence). The CDR3 is 15 residues long. V dropped 8 bases and J dropped 3; count of bases not matched to a gene: 11. The CDR3 protein is CASSGTGSGVYEQYF. The CDR3 DNA follows: TGCGCCAGCTCCGGGACAGGGTCGGGAGTCTACGAGCAGTACTTC.

This clonotype occurred many times. The J gene is TRBJ1-2, the V gene TRBV10-3; D is undetermined. CDR1 and CDR2 from the germline V gene are ENHRY and SYGVKD. This CDR3 spans 14 amino acids. Trimming stripped 0 bases from V and 2 bases from J, with 7 bases between. DNA for the CDR3: TGTGCCATCAGTGAGTCAGGCACAAACTATGGCTACACCTTC. This translates into CAISESGTNYGYTF.

For this clonotype: A much larger clone sits a single nucleotide away, making a read error possible. CDR3 sequence: CASSGGTTGNQETLYF. The CDR3 nucleotides are TGTGCCAGCAGTGGCGGGACGACCGGCAACCAAGAGACCCTGTACTTC. The chain couples TRBV12-3 or TRBV12-4 to TRBJ2-5; TRBD2 might be the D (6 bases). This CDR3 is 16 amino acids long.

This clonotype has ten or more counts. The rearrangement uses TRBV21-1 and TRBJ2-7; the table's D call of TRBD2 was not tested on the DNA. TRBV21-1 is a pseudogene segment. The CDR3 totals 14 residues. The CDR3 loop is CASSKGTYAYEQYF. For the CDR3, the DNA is TGTGCCAGCAGCAAAGGGACTTACGCCTACGAGCAGTACTTC.

This chain links TRBV14 with TRBJ2-3; tentatively, D is TRBD1 (7 bases). The CDR3 runs to 18 residues. The germline gives CDR1 SGHDN, CDR2 FVKESK. V shed 4 bases and J shed 3 bases, with 23 bases lying between them. This CDR3 reads CASSLDPRDSRWTDTQYF. CDR3 nucleotides: TGTGCCAGCAGCCTAGACCCGCGGGACAGTCGGTGGACAGATACGCAGTATTTT.

This clonotype was counted ten times or more. The J gene is TRBJ2-1, the V gene TRBV20-1; D gene ambiguous. Germline lookup yields CDR1 DFQATT and CDR2 SNEGSKA (reference sequence). V was clipped by 7 bases and J by 1 base, with 14 bases between them. The CDR3 is 14 amino acids. The CDR3 spells CSVSTSNSYNEQFF. CDR3 DNA sequence: TGCAGTGTTTCGACCTCAAATTCCTACAATGAGCAGTTCTTC.

On this clonotype itself: This could be a read error, since a much larger clone is one nucleotide away. The chain recombines TRBV6-5 with TRBJ2-5; perhaps TRBD1 as D (6 bases). Per germline, CDR1 MNHEY and CDR2 SVGAGI. The CDR3 runs to 15 residues. The DNA of the CDR3 is TGTGCCAGCTGTTACTCGAACAGGGAACAAGAGACCCAGTACTTC. This sequence encodes CASCYSNREQETQYF.

This clonotype was detected once. V is TRBV7-2 and J is TRBJ2-7; D is possibly TRBD1 (6 bases). The V end lost 5 bases, the J end lost 3 bases, and 17 bases lay between the germline ends. The germline V gene encodes CDR1 SGHTA and CDR2 FQGNSA. CDR3 length: 15 amino acids. CDR3 region: CASSPTTTGHYEQYF. The CDR3 coding sequence is TGTGCCAGCAGCCCCACAACTACAGGGCACTACGAGCAGTACTTC.

This clonotype came up a few times. The chain couples TRBV4-3 to TRBJ2-6; either TRBD1 or TRBD2 may fit D (5 bases each). Trimming removed 1 base from V and 3 bases from J, with 10 bases in between. CDR3 length equals 16 residues. Germline V CDR1 and CDR2: LGHNA, YSLEER. The CDR3 sequence: CASSQAGRLGANVLTF. The CDR3 nucleotides read TGCGCCAGCAGCCAAGCGGGGCGGCTTGGGGCCAACGTCCTGACTTTC.

This clonotype was seen at least ten times. The gene calls are TRBV10-3 and TRBJ2-2; D is unresolved. Germline CDR1 reads ENHRY; CDR2 reads SYGVKD. The CDR3 has 13 amino acids. V lost 8 bases to trimming and J lost 1 base, with 8 bases between them. The CDR3 loop is CAIGRENTGELFF. CDR3 nucleotide sequence: TGTGCCATCGGTAGGGAGAACACCGGGGAGCTGTTTTTT.

This clonotype was seen ten or more times. The V gene is TRBV24-1, the J gene TRBJ2-7; the D is unclear. The V and J ends lost 0 bases and 2 bases respectively, with 16 bases between them. Germline assignment: CDR1 KGHDR and CDR2 SFDVKD. The length of the CDR3 is 17 residues. Here the CDR3 DNA reads TGTGCCACCAGTGATTTGATCCCTGTCTTCATACCCTACGAGCAGTACTTC. Encoded protein: CATSDLIPVFIPYEQYF.

This clonotype was observed at least ten times. V is TRBV4-3 and J is TRBJ2-3; D is unclear. Germline-derived CDR1 and CDR2 are LGHNA and YSLEER. Trimming removed 0 bases at V and 2 bases at J, with 9 bases between. The CDR3 length is 15 residues. In DNA, the CDR3 is TGCGCCAGCAGCCAAGATCCTCAGGACACAGATACGCAGTATTTT. Protein: CASSQDPQDTDTQYF.

This clonotype has a count of ten or more. This chain joins TRBV2 and TRBJ2-1; 12 bases agree with TRBD2. V shed 8 bases and J 1 base; nucleotides not matched to a gene: 9. The V gene's germline CDR1 is SNHLY and CDR2 FYNNEI. CDR3 size: 17 residues. Written as DNA, the CDR3 is TGTGCCAGCCAAGGACTAGCGGGATCGAGGTCCTACAATGAGCAGTTCTTC. This sequence encodes CASQGLAGSRSYNEQFF.

There are many counts of this clonotype. The chain joins TRBV6-5 to TRBJ2-7; 9 bases align to TRBD1. J lost 4 bases, V lost 2 bases, and 3 bases had no gene match. Germline V lookup: CDR1 MNHEY, CDR2 SVGAGI. The CDR3 spans 14 residues. For the CDR3, the DNA is TGTGCCAGCAGTTACGGGGACAGGGTTTACGAGCAGTACTTC. This codes for CASSYGDRVYEQYF.

This clonotype was recorded many times. The rearrangement links TRBV20-1 to TRBJ2-7; 9 nucleotides agree with TRBD2. The CDR3 has 16 amino acids. After removal of 6 bases from V and 2 bases from J, the junction contained 14 bases not matched to a gene. Germline V gene sequence: CDR1 DFQATT, CDR2 SNEGSKA (reference sequence). The DNA for the CDR3 is TGCAGTGCCAAAGACCGTCTAGCGGGAAACGCCTACGAGCAGTACTTC. It codes for CSAKDRLAGNAYEQYF.

This clonotype was counted only a few times. The V and J genes are TRBV6-5 and TRBJ2-3; no clear D gene. This CDR3 region has 12 residues. V lost 6 bases and J lost 2, with 6 bases in between. Germline assignment: CDR1 MNHEY and CDR2 SVGAGI. This CDR3 is CASRTHTDTQYF. The DNA of the CDR3 is TGTGCCAGCAGGACTCACACAGATACGCAGTATTTT.

The chain uses TRBV10-1 and TRBJ2-2; D is possibly TRBD2 (5 bases). The CDR3 runs 14 residues. The ends were cut back, 3 bases at V and 7 bases at J, with 12 bases in the middle. Per the germline V gene, CDR1 is WNHNN and CDR2 is SYGVQD (reference sequence). The CDR3 nucleotides are TGCGCCAGCAGTGATCGGGATATGGGCGGGGAGCTGTTTTTT. Protein sequence: CASSDRDMGGELFF.

The chain carries TRBV9 and TRBJ2-1, with 11 bases identical to TRBD2. V dropped 4 bases and J dropped 6; count of bases not matched to a gene: 6. Germline V CDR1 and CDR2: SGDLS, YYNGEE. This CDR3 spans 15 amino acids. The CDR3 here is CASSFGTSGFNEQFF. In DNA, the CDR3 is TGTGCCAGCAGCTTCGGGACTAGCGGATTCAATGAGCAGTTCTTC.

The table lists this clonotype with a few counts. The V call is TRBV30, the J call TRBJ1-2; D gene ambiguous. V lost 4 bases, J lost 8 bases, and 20 bases lay in between. The CDR3 is made up of 14 amino acids. CDR1 is GTSNPN and CDR2 is SVGIG in the germline V gene (reference sequence). CDR3 bases: TGTGCCTGGATCGGAGCCTTCGAGATAGAGGGCTACACCTTC. It codes for CAWIGAFEIEGYTF.

A few counts support this clonotype. CDR3 amino acids: CASSIPAGEQYF. CDR3 coding DNA: TGTGCCAGTAGTATCCCGGCGGGGGAGCAGTACTTC. V and J are TRBV19 and TRBJ2-7, with a tentative D call TRBD2 (6 bases). This CDR3 is built from 12 residues. Trimming took off 3 bases at V and 7 bases at J, with 10 bases between the two ends. CDR1 and CDR2 from the germline V gene are LNHDA and SQIVND (reference sequence).

This clonotype was observed a handful of times. This chain links TRBV10-3 with TRBJ2-6; either TRBD1 or TRBD2 may supply D (5 bases each). Germline CDR1 ENHRY, CDR2 SYGVKD. The CDR3 is 16 residues long. V was cut by 10 bases and J by 1 base, with 17 bases left in between. CDR3 amino acids: CATAVAGSSGANVLTF. The CDR3 DNA reads TGTGCCACCGCCGTGGCAGGGAGTTCTGGGGCCAACGTCCTGACTTTC.

This clonotype appeared many times. This chain uses TRBV6-2 or TRBV6-3 with TRBJ2-1; D is undetermined. This CDR3 comprises 11 residues. The germline gives CDR1 MNHEY, CDR2 SVGEGT. Trimming took 2 bases from V and 8 from J, leaving 4 bases between them. CDR3: CASSYAYEQFF. The CDR3 DNA is TGTGCCAGCAGTTACGCGTATGAGCAGTTCTTC.

At least ten counts were recorded for this clonotype. The chain has TRBV13 and TRBJ2-1; D tentatively reads TRBD1 or TRBD2 (6 bases each). V was clipped by 5 bases and J by 5 bases, with 22 bases between them. The CDR3 runs to 17 residues. The V gene's germline CDR1 is PRHDT and CDR2 FYEKMQ (reference sequence). CDR3 protein: CASSLLTGGPGHNEQFF. Here the CDR3 DNA reads TGTGCCAGCAGCCTCCTCACCGGGGGCCCAGGGCACAATGAGCAGTTCTTC.

V gene TRBV20-1 combines with J gene TRBJ2-1; D call uncertain. The V end lost 0 bases, the J end lost 3 bases, and 9 bases lay between the germline ends. From germline, CDR1 is DFQATT and CDR2 SNEGSKA (reference sequence). The CDR3 sequence is 14 residues long. The CDR3 is CSARDPTNYNEQFF. Written as DNA, the CDR3 is TGCAGTGCTAGAGACCCGACGAACTACAATGAGCAGTTCTTC.

This clonotype was observed at least ten times. The V call is TRBV9, the J call TRBJ2-2, with a weak D call TRBD1 (5 bases). Trimming removed 6 bases from V and 3 bases from J, with 12 bases in between. Germline V gene sequence: CDR1 SGDLS, CDR2 YYNGEE. The CDR3 loop spans 14 amino acids. Here the CDR3 DNA reads TGTGCCAGCAATGGGGCGGAATACACCGGGGAGCTGTTTTTT. It is translated as CASNGAEYTGELFF. Full variable domain (remainder filled in from reference TRBV9 and TRBJ2-2): DSGVTQTPKHLITATGQRVTLRCSPRSGDLSVYWYQQSLDQGLQFLIQYYNGEERAKGNILERFSAQQFPDLHSELNLSSLELGDSALYFCASNGAEYTGELFFGEGSRLTVL.

The rearrangement uses TRBV20-1 and TRBJ1-6, with D possibly matching TRBD1 (5 bases). CDR3 length equals 16 residues. Germline V lookup: CDR1 DFQATT, CDR2 SNEGSKA (reference sequence). Deletions cut 2 bases from V and 6 bases from J, with 17 bases between. CDR3 amino acids: CSARMGVLGLNSPLHF. The CDR3 bases are TGCAGTGCTAGAATGGGGGTTCTTGGACTTAATTCACCCCTCCACTTT.

V and J are TRBV2 and TRBJ2-7, with 9 nucleotides matching TRBD2. Per the germline V gene, CDR1 is SNHLY and CDR2 is FYNNEI. The CDR3 has 15 residues. Trimming took 6 bases from V and 2 from J; bases not matched to a gene: 8. CDR3 coding DNA: TGTGCCAGCAGCGAGGCTAGCGGGATAACCTACGAGCAGTACTTC. This encodes CASSEASGITYEQYF. Together with reference TRBV2 and TRBJ2-7, the CDR3 gives the full variable domain: EPEVTQTPSHQVTQMGQEVILRCVPISNHLYFYWYRQILGQKVEFLVSFYNNEISEKSEIFDDQFSVERPDGSNFTLKIRSTKLEDSAMYFCASSEASGITYEQYFGPGTRLTVT.

Ten or more counts support this clonotype. The CDR3 loop reads CASRIPSTDTQYF. As DNA, the CDR3 is TGTGCCAGCAGAATCCCTAGCACAGATACGCAGTATTTT. The J gene is TRBJ2-3, the V gene TRBV6-2 or TRBV6-3; no definite D call. Germline V gene data show CDR1 as MNHEY and CDR2 as SVGEGT. V was pared by 6 bases and J by 0 bases, with 7 bases between. The CDR3 covers 13 residues.